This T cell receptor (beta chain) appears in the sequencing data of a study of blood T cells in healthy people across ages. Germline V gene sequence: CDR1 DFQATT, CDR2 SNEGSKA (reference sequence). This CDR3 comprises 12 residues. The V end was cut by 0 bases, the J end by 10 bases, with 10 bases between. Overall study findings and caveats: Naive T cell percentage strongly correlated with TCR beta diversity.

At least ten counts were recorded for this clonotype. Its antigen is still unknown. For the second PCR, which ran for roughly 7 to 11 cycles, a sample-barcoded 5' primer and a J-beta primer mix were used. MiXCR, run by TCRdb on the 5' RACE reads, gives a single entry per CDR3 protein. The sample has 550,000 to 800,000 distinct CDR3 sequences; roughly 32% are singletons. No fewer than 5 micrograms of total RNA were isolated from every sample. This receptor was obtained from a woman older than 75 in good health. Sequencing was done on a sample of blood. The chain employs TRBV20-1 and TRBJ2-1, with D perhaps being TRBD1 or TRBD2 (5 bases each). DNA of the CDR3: TGCAGTGCTAGAGAGGGGACGAGAGAGCAGTTCTTC. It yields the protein CSAREGTREQFF.